Below, one T cell receptor (beta chain) is given with its context. Its antigen is unknown. This entry is derived from a study of T-cell memory formation after mild COVID-19. Study-wide findings and caveats: Researchers report contracting CD4+ clones mostly in CM and EM, with CD8+ clones in EMRA.

J lost 0 bases, V lost 1 base, and 12 bases had no gene match. Germline V CDR1 and CDR2: SGHDT, YYEEEE. The CDR3 has 20 amino acids. MiXCR, applied by TCRdb to the 5' RACE reads, yields one record per CDR3 protein. The sample has 390,000 or so distinct CDR3 sequences, approximately 15% seen once. The gene calls are TRBV5-6 and TRBJ2-1, with 11 bases aligning to TRBD2. Sequenced input: PBMCs or a T cell subset sorted from them (not recorded which). The sequence derives from a man younger than 35 who had mild COVID-19 (a few samples of this study predate the infection). Cell type and time point are not known. The CDR3 loop reads CASSLPSTSGGVSSYNEQFF. The CDR3 DNA reads as TGTGCCAGCAGCTTGCCCTCTACTAGCGGGGGCGTAAGCTCCTACAATGAGCAGTTCTTC.